The T cell receptor (beta chain) under discussion was sequenced for a study of graft-versus-host responses after intestinal transplantation. The overall study: The recipients all started with anti-thymocyte globulin induction and then took tacrolimus and steroids for about 3 years. General study points: GvH clones were found in recipient marrow; some appeared first in ileum or blood. Allograft graft-versus-host to host-versus-graft clonal ratios ran high in patients with graft-donor T cell macrochimerism. The study associated peak circulating GvH clone levels with early post-transplant HvG declines.

Only one count was recorded for this clone. Its antigen is as yet unknown. The germline V gene has CDR1 SEHNR and CDR2 FQNEAQ (reference sequence). This CDR3 is built from 14 residues. V gave up 4 bases and J gave up 5 bases; unmatched junction bases: 5. The repertoire was sequenced with immunoSEQ multiplex PCR; TCRdb's copy has only in-frame clones and lacks some. This sample carries about 88,000 clones, 94% of them seen once, and the ten largest clones take approximately 0.19%. Sequencing used unstimulated CD4+ T cells sorted from spleen or lymph node cells, obtained before transplant. This chain connects TRBV7-9 to TRBJ2-7, with 10 bases matching TRBD1. The sequence was obtained from a human donor who was the organ donor for an intestinal transplant. The DNA for the CDR3 is TGTGCCAGCAGCTCAGACAGGGGGCTAAACGAGCAGTACTTC. Translated, it gives CASSSDRGLNEQYF.